The entry below gives a single TCR beta chain sequence along with its context. This sample was included in a study of shared clonotypes between healthy human individuals. Assay: immunoSEQ multiplex PCR; the TCRdb copy retains only in-frame clones and omits some. The sample has some 2,500,000 clones, roughly 90% seen once; the top ten hold roughly 0.34%. This CDR3 has 12 residues. CDR1 and CDR2 from the germline V gene are MNHEY and SMNVEV (reference sequence). Trimming took off 6 bases at V and 10 bases at J, with 13 bases between the two ends. Sequences were obtained from naive CD4+ T cells from PBMCs. Subset meaning: CD45RA+ positively selected. The clonotype comes from a man younger than 35 in good health. Some clones in this sample may be carry-over from other donors' samples. The J gene is TRBJ2-1, the V gene TRBV27, with no clear D. In DNA, the CDR3 is TGTGCCAGCAGACCCAACGCGGAAGAGCAGTTCTTC. Translating gives CASRPNAEEQFF.